Listed below are T cell receptor beta chains from one sample, sequenced in a study of T cell responses to AZD1222 COVID-19 vaccine. Data came from immunoSEQ multiplex PCR; TCRdb stores just in-frame clones and leaves some out. The repertoire holds 130,000 to 150,000 clones, around 90% seen once, with approximately 2.8% in the top ten. The sequenced sample was peripheral blood, obtained on day 0 of AZD1222 vaccination. The receptors shown here come from an adult in good health. Both conserved end residues are trimmed from each CDR3. D genes are given only for firm matches.

J | V | D | CDR3
TRBJ2-5 | TRBV7-6 | NA | ASSFRILGKTQY
TRBJ2-7 | TRBV10-3 | NA | AIRQGQTYEQY
TRBJ2-7 | TRBV4-1 | NA | ASSQGRVMEQY
TRBJ1-6 | TRBV10-2 | TRBD1 | ASSFTGVGNSPLH
TRBJ2-3 | TRBV6-5 | TRBD2 | ASSLGLAGGLDTQY
TRBJ2-7 | TRBV3-1/TRBV3-2 | NA | ASSQEGGPISYEQY
TRBJ2-2 | TRBV7-2 | TRBD2 | ASSLGVAGATGELF
TRBJ2-7 | TRBV7-2 | NA | ASSLDAGYEQY
TRBJ1-6 | TRBV6-5 | NA | ASTHGRTYNSPLH
TRBJ1-6 | TRBV27 | NA | ASSLHAGSSLS
TRBJ1-4 | TRBV5-1 | TRBD1 | ASSLTYRGQDEKLF
TRBJ1-4 | TRBV7-3 | TRBD1 | ASSPRTGKDEKLF
TRBJ2-7 | TRBV7-3 | TRBD2 | ASSLIAGDNEQY